The 14 T cell receptor beta chains below all came from one sample that was sequenced in a study of blood T cell repertoires in COVID-19. The method was immunoSEQ multiplex PCR; TCRdb's version includes in-frame clones alone and lacks a portion of them. The sample holds over 120,000 clones, more than 75% seen once. The sequenced material came from peripheral blood. All receptors derive from a woman between 50 and 59 years old with active or convalescent COVID-19.

The chain has TRBV7-2 and TRBJ2-5; TRBD1 is a possible D gene (7 bases). The CDR3 spans 13 residues. V shed 5 bases and J shed 3 bases, with 10 bases lying between them. Germline V gene data show CDR1 as SGHTA and CDR2 as FQGNSA. CDR3 DNA: TGTGCCAGCAGCGGAGGGACAGAAGAGACCCAGTACTTC. The encoded protein is CASSGGTEETQYF.

The gene calls are TRBV30 and TRBJ1-1; no clear D gene. V was shortened by 7 bases and J by 7 bases, with 22 bases between the two germline ends. Germline CDR1 and CDR2: GTSNPN and SVGIG (reference sequence). CDR3 length: 14 residues. CDR3 DNA: TGTGCCTTACCGCTGGAGGTAGGTCGGGGTGAAGCTTTCTTT. It codes for CALPLEVGRGEAFF.

This chain connects TRBV4-1 to TRBJ1-1; no clear D. CDR1 and CDR2 (germline): MGHRA, YSYEKL. V was pared by 0 bases and J by 3 bases, with 5 bases between. The CDR3 contains 13 residues. The CDR3 coding sequence is TGCGCCAGCAGCCAAGATCGCGACACTGAAGCTTTCTTT. Amino acids: CASSQDRDTEAFF.

The chain joins TRBV11-2 to TRBJ1-1; D is perhaps TRBD1 (5 bases). V was cut by 4 bases and J by 2 bases, with 11 bases left in between. CDR3 length: 14 amino acids. CDR1 SGHAT and CDR2 FQNNGV come from the germline V gene. The DNA for the CDR3 is TGTGCCAGCAGCTCCTTCCAGGGTAACACTGAAGCTTTCTTT. Protein product: CASSSFQGNTEAFF.

CDR3 DNA sequence: TGTGCCACCAGCCTGACAGACAATGAGCAGTTCTTC. Its translation is CATSLTDNEQFF. The chain is built from TRBV15 and TRBJ2-1; a weak D match, TRBD1 (5 bases). The CDR3 loop spans 12 amino acids. With 5 bases removed from V and 5 bases from J, the gap between germline ends came to 7 bases. Germline-derived CDR1 and CDR2 are LNHNV and YYDKDF (reference sequence).

This clone occurred a few times. The rearrangement uses TRBV18 and TRBJ2-1; perhaps TRBD2 as D (5 bases). Germline CDR1 is KGHSH and CDR2 is LQKENI. Between the trimmed V and J ends, which lost 2 bases and 5 bases, there was a span of 7 bases. The CDR3 length is 13 residues. The CDR3 is CASSPYGNNEQFF. The CDR3 DNA sequence: TGTGCCAGCTCACCATACGGGAACAATGAGCAGTTCTTC. Full variable domain (remainder filled in from reference TRBV18 and TRBJ2-1): NAGVMQNPRHLVRRRGQEARLRCSPMKGHSHVYWYRQLPEEGLKFMVYLQKENIIDESGMPKERFSAEFPKEGPSILRIQQVVRGDSAAYFCASSPYGNNEQFFGPGTRLTVL.

The gene calls are TRBV5-6 and TRBJ1-5; 8 nucleotides align to TRBD1. The germline V gene has CDR1 SGHDT and CDR2 YYEEEE. The CDR3 covers 16 residues. Trimming took 4 bases from V and 0 from J; bases not matched to a gene: 6. This chain's CDR3 is CASSSGTGDSNQPQHF. DNA for the CDR3: TGTGCCAGCAGCAGTGGGACAGGCGATAGCAATCAGCCCCAGCATTTT.

The V and J genes are TRBV7-2 and TRBJ2-5; 12 bases agree with TRBD2. Germline V CDR1 and CDR2: SGHTA, FQGNSA. V shed 3 bases, J shed 5 bases, and the junction held 1 base outside the gene matches. The CDR3 totals 14 residues. The CDR3 sequence: CASSLLAGGETQYF. The CDR3 DNA is TGTGCCAGCAGCTTGCTAGCGGGAGGGGAGACCCAGTACTTC.

The chain has TRBV29-1 and TRBJ1-1; D is perhaps TRBD1 (6 bases). The CDR3 totals 15 residues. Germline-derived CDR1 and CDR2 are SQVTM and ANQGSEA. V was pared by 6 bases and J by 0 bases, with 17 bases between. The CDR3 DNA is TGCAGCGTAGATACCGGGACACGGATGAACACTGAAGCTTTCTTT. This encodes CSVDTGTRMNTEAFF. The variable domain in full, with the rest retrieved from reference TRBV29-1 and TRBJ1-1, is SAVISQKPSRDICQRGTSLTIQCQVDSQVTMMFWYRQQPGQSLTLIATANQGSEATYESGFVIDKFPISRPNLTFSTLTVSNMSPEDSSIYLCSVDTGTRMNTEAFFGQGTRLTVV.

The chain joins TRBV29-1 to TRBJ1-2; the D gene is possibly TRBD1 (5 bases). The V end lost 6 bases, the J end lost 4 bases, and 18 bases lay between the germline ends. Looked up from germline, CDR1 is SQVTM and CDR2 is ANQGSEA. The CDR3 covers 14 residues. Here the CDR3 reads CSVEVAGGFYGYTF. As DNA, the CDR3 is TGCAGCGTAGAGGTAGCCGGGGGATTCTATGGCTACACCTTC.

This clone was counted only a few times. The V call is TRBV5-1, the J call TRBJ1-1; D might be TRBD1 (5 bases). The CDR3 extends over 15 amino acids. Trimming removed 4 bases at V and 4 bases at J, with 17 bases between. Germline lookup yields CDR1 SGHRS and CDR2 YFSETQ. The CDR3 DNA follows: TGCGCCAGCAGCCCCGGGGCGGGGGGAGCCACTGAAGCTTTCTTT. Protein sequence: CASSPGAGGATEAFF.

The rearrangement uses TRBV9 and TRBJ1-1; no definite D call. Germline loops: CDR1 SGDLS, CDR2 YYNGEE. The CDR3 is 15 amino acids. V lost 2 bases and J 1 base, leaving 12 bases between the germline ends. The CDR3 nucleotides read TGTGCCAGCAGCGTTACGCAGGCACCGAACACTGAAGCTTTCTTT. It specifies CASSVTQAPNTEAFF.

The DNA for the CDR3 is TGTGCCAGCTGGACCGGGAGAAAGTACGAGCAGTACTTC. Amino acids: CASWTGRKYEQYF. The V gene is TRBV27, the J gene TRBJ2-7, with a tentative D call TRBD2 (6 bases). CDR1 and CDR2 (germline): MNHEY, SMNVEV (reference sequence). This CDR3 region has 13 residues. The V and J ends lost 8 bases and 4 bases respectively, with 15 bases between them.

V is TRBV7-9 and J is TRBJ2-7, with D possibly TRBD2 on 6 matching bases. Germline V gene data show CDR1 as SEHNR and CDR2 as FQNEAQ (reference sequence). This CDR3 has 13 amino acids. V shed 3 bases and J shed 3 bases, with 9 bases lying between them. The CDR3 sequence: CASSFGSVYEQYF. In DNA, the CDR3 is TGTGCCAGCAGCTTCGGGAGTGTCTACGAGCAGTACTTC.